Given below is one T cell receptor beta chain in context. Antigen unknown. This entry comes from a study of T cell responses to AZD1222 COVID-19 vaccine. Study overall: Second-dose timings of about 4 or about 12 weeks were pooled. The study's findings and limits: Donors in the cohort were predominantly white British and more often female, and clonal diversity was possibly underestimated.

V lost 3 bases and J lost 13; bases outside the gene matches: 6. CDR1 KGHDR and CDR2 SFDVKD come from the germline V gene. The CDR3 is made up of 12 amino acids. Profiling relied on immunoSEQ multiplex PCR, and the TCRdb table lists in-frame clones only, not all of them. In the table there are about 72,000 clones, roughly 90% of which are singletons. This chain uses TRBV24-1 with TRBJ1-2, with 8 nucleotides matching TRBD1. The sequenced sample was peripheral blood, obtained on day 0 of AZD1222 vaccination. The clonotype comes from an adult in good health. This CDR3 reads CATSDPWTGITF. DNA of the CDR3: TGTGCCACCAGTGATCCTTGGACAGGGATCACCTTC.